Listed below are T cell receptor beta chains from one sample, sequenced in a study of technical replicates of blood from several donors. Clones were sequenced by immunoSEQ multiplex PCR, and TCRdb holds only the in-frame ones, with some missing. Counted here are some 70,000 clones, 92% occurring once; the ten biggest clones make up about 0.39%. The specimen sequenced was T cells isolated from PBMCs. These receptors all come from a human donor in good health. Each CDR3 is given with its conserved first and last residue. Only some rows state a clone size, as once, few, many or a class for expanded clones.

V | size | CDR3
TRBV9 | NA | CASSGGEGVHTF
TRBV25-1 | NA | CASRRDSETQYF
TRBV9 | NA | CASSEGGEGYEQYF
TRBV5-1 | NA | CASSSGTVNGEQYF
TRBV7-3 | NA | CASSTQDEQYF
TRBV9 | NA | CASSVSGKGNTIYF
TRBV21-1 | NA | CASSKAPGKLSSIPYEQYF
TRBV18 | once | CASSPSGSGNNEQFF
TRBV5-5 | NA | CASSFDAAPPYEQYF
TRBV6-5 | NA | CATSRAGADYNEQFF
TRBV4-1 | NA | CASSQDPVADTQYF
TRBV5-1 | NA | CASSSAGTSGSFHEQFF
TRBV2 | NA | CARSAVVSPYEQYF
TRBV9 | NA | CASSQAWANQPQHF
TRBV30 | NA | CAWSQRELDTDTQYF
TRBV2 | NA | CASSVAGTNQETQYF
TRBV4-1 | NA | CASSQVGEGAIIEQFF
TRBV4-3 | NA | CASSHLVGTKSSYEQYF
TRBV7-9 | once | CASSPREAEGLETQYF
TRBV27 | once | CASSHRTGNEQFF